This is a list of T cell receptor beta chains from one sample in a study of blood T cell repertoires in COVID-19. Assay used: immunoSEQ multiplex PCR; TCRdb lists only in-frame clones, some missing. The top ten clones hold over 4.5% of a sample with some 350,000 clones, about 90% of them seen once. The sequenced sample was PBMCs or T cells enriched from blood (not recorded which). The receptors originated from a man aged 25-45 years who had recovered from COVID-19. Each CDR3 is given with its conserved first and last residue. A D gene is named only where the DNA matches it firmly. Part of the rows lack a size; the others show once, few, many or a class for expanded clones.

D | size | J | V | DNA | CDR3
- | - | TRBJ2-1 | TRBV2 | TGTGCCAGCAGCGCTCGCCGAAGGGGTTTAGAGGACGATGAGCAGTTCTTC | CASSARRRGLEDDEQFF
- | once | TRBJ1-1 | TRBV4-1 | TGCGCCAGCAGCCAAGTTTATGGACAGAGGAACACTGAAGCTTTCTTT | CASSQVYGQRNTEAFF
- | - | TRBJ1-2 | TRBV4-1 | TGCGCCAGCAGCCAAGAGAGGGCAGTGAGTGGCTACACCTTC | CASSQERAVSGYTF
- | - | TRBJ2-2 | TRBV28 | TGTGCCAGCAGTTTCCACCGAACTTCGGGGACCGGGGAGCTGTTTTTT | CASSFHRTSGTGELFF
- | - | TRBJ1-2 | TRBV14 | TGTGCCAGCAGCCAAGACGGGATCCCTGGCTACACCTTC | CASSQDGIPGYTF
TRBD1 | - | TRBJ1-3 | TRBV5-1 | TGCGCCAGCAGCCCAGGGACAGGCATAGGAGAAAACACCATATATTTT | CASSPGTGIGENTIYF
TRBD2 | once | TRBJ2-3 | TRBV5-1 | TGCGCCAGCAGCTTGTTAGCGGGGGCCTCCACAGATACGCAGTATTTT | CASSLLAGASTDTQYF
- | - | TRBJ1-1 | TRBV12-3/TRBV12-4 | TGTGCCAGCAGTTTAACTGGCACTGAAGCTTTCTTT | CASSLTGTEAFF
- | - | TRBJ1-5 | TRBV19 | TGTGCCAGTACTGCGGTTGGCAATCAGCCCCAGCATTTT | CASTAVGNQPQHF
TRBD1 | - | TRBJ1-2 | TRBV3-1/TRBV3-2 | TGTGCCAGCAGCCAAGATGAGGACAGGGGGTTGGGCTATGGCTACACCTTC | CASSQDEDRGLGYGYTF
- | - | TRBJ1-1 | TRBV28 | TGTGCCAGCAGTTTAAAGTTCTCGGGAAAGGAAGCTTTCTTT | CASSLKFSGKEAFF
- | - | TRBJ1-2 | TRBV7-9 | TGTGCCAGCAGCGCGCCAGGGCCCCACTATGGCTACACCTTC | CASSAPGPHYGYTF
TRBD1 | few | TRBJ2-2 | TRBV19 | TGTGCCTGCAAAGGACAGGGAACCACCGGGGAGCTGTTTTTT | CACKGQGTTGELFF
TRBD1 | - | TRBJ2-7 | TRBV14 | TGTGCCAGCAGCCAGTGGACAGGGGGCTACGAGCAGTACTTC | CASSQWTGGYEQYF
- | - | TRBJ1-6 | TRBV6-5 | TGTGCCAGCAGGCAGGGCTGGAATTCACCCCTCCACTTT | CASRQGWNSPLHF
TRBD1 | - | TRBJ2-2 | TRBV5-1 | TGCGCCAGCAGCCCCAGACAGGGGAACACCGGGGAGCTGTTTTTT | CASSPRQGNTGELFF
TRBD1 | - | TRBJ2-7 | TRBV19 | TGTGCCAGTCGAGAACGTGGAGACAGGGTCTACGAGCAGTACTTC | CASRERGDRVYEQYF
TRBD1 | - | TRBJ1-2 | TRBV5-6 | TGTGCCAGCAGCCCGGACAGGAGGTTCGGCTATGGCTACACCTTC | CASSPDRRFGYGYTF
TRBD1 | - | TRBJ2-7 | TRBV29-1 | TGCAGCGTAAGACAGGGGTCCCACGAGCAGTACTTC | CSVRQGSHEQYF
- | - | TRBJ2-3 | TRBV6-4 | TGTGCCAGCAGTGAGAGGTCCTCAGATACGCGCCGGTATTTT | CASSERSSDTRRYF
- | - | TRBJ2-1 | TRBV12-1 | TGTGCCAGCAGCCTTAGTAATGAGCAGTTCTTC | CASSLSNEQFF
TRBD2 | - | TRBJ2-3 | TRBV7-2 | TGTGCCAAAGGGACTAGCGGTAACACAGATACGCAGTATTTT | CAKGTSGNTDTQYF